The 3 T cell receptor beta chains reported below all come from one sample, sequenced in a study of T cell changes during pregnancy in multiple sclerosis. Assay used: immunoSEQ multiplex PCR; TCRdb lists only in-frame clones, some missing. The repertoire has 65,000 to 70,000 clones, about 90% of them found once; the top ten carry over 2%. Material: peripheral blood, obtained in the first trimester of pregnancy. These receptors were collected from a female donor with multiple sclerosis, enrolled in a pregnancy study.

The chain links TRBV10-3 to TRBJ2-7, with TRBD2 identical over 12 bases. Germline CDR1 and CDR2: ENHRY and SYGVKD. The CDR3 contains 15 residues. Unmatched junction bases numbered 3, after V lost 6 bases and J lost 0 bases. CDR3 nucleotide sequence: TGTGCCATCAGCGCACTAGCGGGAGGCTCCTACGAGCAGTACTTC. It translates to CAISALAGGSYEQYF.

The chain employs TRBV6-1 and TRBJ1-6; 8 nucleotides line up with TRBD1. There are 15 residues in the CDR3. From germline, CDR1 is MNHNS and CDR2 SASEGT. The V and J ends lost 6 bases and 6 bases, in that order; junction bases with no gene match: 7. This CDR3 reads CASRTGAYSNSPLHF. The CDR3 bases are TGTGCCAGCAGGACAGGGGCATACAGTAATTCACCCCTCCACTTT.

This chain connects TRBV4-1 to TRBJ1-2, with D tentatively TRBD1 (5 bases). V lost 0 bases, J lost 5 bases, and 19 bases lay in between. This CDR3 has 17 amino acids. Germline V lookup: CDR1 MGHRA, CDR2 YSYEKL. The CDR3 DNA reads TGCGCCAGCAGCCAAGAAATGACGACAGTCGCTAGGTATGGCTACACCTTC. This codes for CASSQEMTTVARYGYTF.